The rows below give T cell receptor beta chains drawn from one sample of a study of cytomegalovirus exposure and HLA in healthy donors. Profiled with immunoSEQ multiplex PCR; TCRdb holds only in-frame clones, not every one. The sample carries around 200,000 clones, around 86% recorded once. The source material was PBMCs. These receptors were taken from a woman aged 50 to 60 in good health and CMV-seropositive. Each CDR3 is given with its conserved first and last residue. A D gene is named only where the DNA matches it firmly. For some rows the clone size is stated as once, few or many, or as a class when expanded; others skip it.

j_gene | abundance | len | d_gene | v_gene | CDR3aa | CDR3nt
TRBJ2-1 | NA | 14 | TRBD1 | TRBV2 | CASSYRGGYNEQFF | TGTGCCAGCAGTTACAGGGGTGGATACAATGAGCAGTTCTTC
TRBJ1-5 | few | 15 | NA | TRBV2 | CASRPTVVGNQPQHF | TGTGCCAGCAGGCCGACAGTCGTGGGCAATCAGCCCCAGCATTTT
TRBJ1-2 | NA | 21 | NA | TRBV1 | CTSSQDKPAPDDRDSNYGYTF | TGCACCAGCAGCCAAGATAAACCAGCGCCTGATGATCGGGACAGCAACTATGGCTACACCTTC
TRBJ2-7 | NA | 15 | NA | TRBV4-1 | CASSELPGTGNEQYF | TGCGCCAGCAGCGAACTGCCGGGCACAGGGAACGAGCAGTACTTC
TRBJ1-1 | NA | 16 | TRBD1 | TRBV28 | CASSSPGDSRNTEAFF | TGTGCCAGCAGTTCGCCAGGGGACAGTAGGAACACTGAAGCTTTCTTT
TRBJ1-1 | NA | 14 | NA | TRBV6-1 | CASSEELGATEAFF | TGTGCCAGCAGTGAAGAGTTGGGGGCCACTGAAGCTTTCTTT
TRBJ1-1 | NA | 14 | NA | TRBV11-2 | CASSLRGGNTEAFF | TGTGCCAGCAGCTTAAGGGGGGGGAACACTGAAGCTTTCTTT
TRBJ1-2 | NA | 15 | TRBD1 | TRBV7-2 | CASRGSGQGAKGYTF | TGTGCCAGCAGGGGGTCTGGACAGGGGGCGAAGGGCTACACCTTC
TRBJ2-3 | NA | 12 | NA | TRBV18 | CASSPSGGTQYF | TGTGCCAGCTCACCATCAGGTGGTACGCAGTATTTT
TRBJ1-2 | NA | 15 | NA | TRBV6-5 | CASSYSNSRPLGYTF | TGTGCCAGCAGTTACTCGAACAGCCGACCTCTAGGCTACACCTTC
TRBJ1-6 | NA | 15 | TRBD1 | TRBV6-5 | CASSVHGQGNSPLHF | TGTGCCAGCAGTGTTCATGGACAGGGAAATTCACCCCTCCACTTT
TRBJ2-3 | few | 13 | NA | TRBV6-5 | CASRRDFTDTQYF | TGTGCCAGCAGAAGGGACTTTACAGATACGCAGTATTTT
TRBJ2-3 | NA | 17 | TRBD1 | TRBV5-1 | CASSLPLTGDGTDTQYF | TGCGCCAGCAGCTTGCCGTTGACAGGGGACGGCACAGATACGCAGTATTTT
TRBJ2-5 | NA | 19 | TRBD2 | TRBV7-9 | CSSSLPIGAGGPPQETQYF | TGTTCCAGCAGCCTCCCGATAGGGGCGGGGGGGCCTCCCCAAGAGACCCAGTACTTC
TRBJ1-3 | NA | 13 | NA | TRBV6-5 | CASRRGSGNTIYF | TGTGCCAGCAGGCGGGGTTCTGGAAACACCATATATTTT
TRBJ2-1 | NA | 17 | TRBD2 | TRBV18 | CASSPNPGGAGYNEQFF | TGTGCCAGCTCACCAAATCCGGGGGGGGCCGGCTACAATGAGCAGTTCTTC
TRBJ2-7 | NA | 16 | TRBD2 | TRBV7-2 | CASAILAGGNPYEQYF | TGTGCCAGCGCTATCCTAGCGGGGGGAAACCCCTACGAGCAGTACTTC
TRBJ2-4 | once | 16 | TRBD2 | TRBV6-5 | CASSYSERGAKNIQYF | TGTGCCAGCAGTTACTCTGAGCGGGGGGCCAAAAACATTCAGTACTTC
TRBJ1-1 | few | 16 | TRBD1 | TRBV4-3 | CASSQGNRGSFTEAFF | TGCGCCAGCAGCCAAGGCAACAGGGGGAGTTTCACTGAAGCTTTCTTT
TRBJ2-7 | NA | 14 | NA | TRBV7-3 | CASSPTGSSYEQYF | TGTGCCAGCAGCCCCACGGGGTCCTCCTACGAGCAGTACTTC
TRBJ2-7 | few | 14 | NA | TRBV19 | CASSSAGASYEQYF | TGTGCCAGTAGTAGTGCAGGGGCCTCCTACGAGCAGTACTTC
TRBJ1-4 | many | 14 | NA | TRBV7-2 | CASSLTTTNEKLFF | TGTGCCAGCAGCTTAACAACAACTAATGAAAAACTGTTTTTT
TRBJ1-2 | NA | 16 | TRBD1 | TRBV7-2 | CASSLMGDRGDYGYTF | TGTGCCAGCAGCCTTATGGGGGACAGGGGGGACTATGGCTACACCTTC
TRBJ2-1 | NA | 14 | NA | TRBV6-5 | CASSWQGAYNEQFF | TGTGCCAGCAGTTGGCAGGGCGCCTACAATGAGCAGTTCTTC
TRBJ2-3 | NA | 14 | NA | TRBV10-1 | CASSPGLVTDTQYF | TGCGCCAGCAGTCCGGGACTTGTCACAGATACGCAGTATTTT
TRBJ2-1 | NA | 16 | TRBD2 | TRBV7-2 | CASSLIGTTPGNEQFF | TGTGCCAGCAGCTTAATCGGGACTACCCCGGGCAATGAGCAGTTCTTC
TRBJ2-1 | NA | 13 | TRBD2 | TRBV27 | CASSPREGNEQFF | TGTGCCAGCAGCCCCAGGGAGGGAAATGAGCAGTTCTTC
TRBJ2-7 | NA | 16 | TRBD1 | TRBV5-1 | CASSLAPGTENYEQYF | TGCGCCAGCAGCTTGGCCCCTGGGACAGAAAACTACGAGCAGTACTTC
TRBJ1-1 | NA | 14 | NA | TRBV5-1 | CASSLTAGLTEAFF | TGCGCCAGCAGCTTGACGGCAGGGCTCACTGAAGCTTTCTTT
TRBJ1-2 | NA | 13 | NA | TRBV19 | CASSIGTPYGYTF | TGTGCCAGTAGTATAGGGACACCCTATGGCTACACCTTC
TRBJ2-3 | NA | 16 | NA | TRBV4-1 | CASSHLLRDSSDTQYF | TGCGCCAGCAGCCACCTACTTCGGGACTCATCAGATACGCAGTATTTT
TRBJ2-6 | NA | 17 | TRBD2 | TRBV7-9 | CASSLTSGGRRNNVLTF | TGTGCCAGCAGCTTAACTAGCGGGGGTAGGAGGAACAACGTCCTGACTTTC